A selection of T cell receptor beta chains follows, all from one sample in a study of T-cell memory formation after mild COVID-19. TCRdb re-called the 5' RACE reads with MiXCR, one entry per CDR3 protein. This table has 92,000 or so distinct CDR3 sequences, roughly an eighth appearing once. Sequenced: PBMCs or a T cell subset sorted from them (not recorded which). The receptors were gathered from an adult woman who had mild COVID-19 (a few samples of this study predate the infection). Cell type and time point are not known. Each CDR3 is given with its conserved first and last residue. Fields, in order: J gene, V gene, D gene, clone size, CDR3 DNA, CDR3 protein. The D gene is left open where the match is weak. Some rows have no size entry. The others give once, few or many, or a class for an expanded clone.

TRBJ2-1 | TRBV6-4 | . | many | TGTGCCAGCAGTATCATCGACCCTTCCCGGGATGAGCAGTTCTTC | CASSIIDPSRDEQFF
TRBJ2-2 | TRBV7-9 | TRBD2 | few | TGTGCCAGCAGCCCCGTAGCGGGAGCCGGGGAGCTGTTTTTT | CASSPVAGAGELFF
TRBJ2-7 | TRBV27 | . | . | TGTGCCAGCAGTGGTGCAGGGACCTACGAGCAGTACTTC | CASSGAGTYEQYF
TRBJ2-2 | TRBV29-1 | . | . | TGCAGCCTATTGGACAGTAACACCGGGGAGCTGTTTTTT | CSLLDSNTGELFF
TRBJ1-1 | TRBV12-3/TRBV12-4 | . | . | TGTGCCAGCAGTTTAGGGCACTTTGAAGCTTTCTTT | CASSLGHFEAFF
TRBJ1-2 | TRBV7-9 | . | many | TGTGCCAGCAGCTTAGGTGGTAACTATGGCTACACCTTC | CASSLGGNYGYTF
TRBJ2-5 | TRBV24-1 | . | few | TGTGCCACCAGTGTACACAGCGAGTACCAAGAGACCCAGTACTTC | CATSVHSEYQETQYF
TRBJ2-1 | TRBV12-3/TRBV12-4 | . | many | TGTGCCAGCAGTCAGGTCGGGGAATGGTTCTTC | CASSQVGEWFF
TRBJ2-7 | TRBV3-1 | TRBD1 | few | TGTGCCAGCAGCCAAGGGACAGGGGGAAACGAGCAGTACTTC | CASSQGTGGNEQYF
TRBJ1-5 | TRBV20-1 | . | . | TGCAGTGCTAAAGCAGCAGGGGTGGATCAGCCCCAGCATTTT | CSAKAAGVDQPQHF
TRBJ2-3 | TRBV29-1 | . | . | TGCAGCGCCACCGGGAGCACAGATACGCAGTATTTT | CSATGSTDTQYF
TRBJ2-5 | TRBV2 | TRBD2 | . | TGTGCCAGCAGTACCGGGACTAGCGGGACCTTGATAAAGACCCAGTACTTC | CASSTGTSGTLIKTQYF
TRBJ2-7 | TRBV7-9 | . | . | TGTGCCAGCAGCTTATCTTCCGAGCAGTACTTC | CASSLSSEQYF
TRBJ2-1 | TRBV7-2 | TRBD1 | many | TGTGCCAGCAGCCCCCGGGACAGGGTCACCTACAATGAGCAGTTCTTC | CASSPRDRVTYNEQFF
TRBJ2-1 | TRBV21-1 | . | few | TGTGCCAGCAGCAAATGGACTAGCGGGGGAACGGAGCAGTTCTTC | CASSKWTSGGTEQFF
TRBJ2-1 | TRBV21-1 | . | few | TGTGCCAGCAGCAAAGCCGGGGCAGGACCTAACAATGAGCAGTTCTTC | CASSKAGAGPNNEQFF
TRBJ2-3 | TRBV7-2 | . | . | TGTGCCAGCAGCGCGTTAGATACGCAGTATTTT | CASSALDTQYF
TRBJ2-1 | TRBV29-1 | TRBD1 | . | TGCAGCGTTGGAGGGTACAGGGGGCTCGCCAATGAGCAGTTCTTC | CSVGGYRGLANEQFF
TRBJ2-7 | TRBV20-1 | . | . | TGCAGTGCTCAAAACAAGGAGGAGAGTTCCCACGAGCAGTACTTC | CSAQNKEESSHEQYF
TRBJ2-5 | TRBV4-3 | . | . | TGCGCCAGCAGCGGGGGGCTTAAAGAGACCCAGTACTTC | CASSGGLKETQYF
TRBJ1-5 | TRBV9 | TRBD1 | . | TGTGCCAGCAGCGTTGACAGGGATGATCAGCCCCAGCATTTT | CASSVDRDDQPQHF
TRBJ2-1 | TRBV7-8 | . | many | TGTGCCAGCACCATAGCGGCGGGTGCCCCACACAATGAGCAGTTCTTC | CASTIAAGAPHNEQFF
TRBJ1-1 | TRBV24-1 | . | . | TGTGCCACCAGTGCCGCCTCCAGCGAAGCTTTCTTT | CATSAASSEAFF
TRBJ2-7 | TRBV6-5 | . | few | TGTGCCAGCAGCCCGAGCCCGGGGACCGAGCAGTACTTC | CASSPSPGTEQYF
TRBJ2-3 | TRBV20-1 | . | few | TGCAGTGCTAGAGATAGGGGGAGCGGGGCCACAGATACGCAGTATTTT | CSARDRGSGATDTQYF
TRBJ2-7 | TRBV19 | . | many | TGTGCCAGTAGTATAGGTGTCAGCGGCTACGAGCAGTACTTC | CASSIGVSGYEQYF
TRBJ1-1 | TRBV6-5 | TRBD1 | . | TGTGCCAGCAGTTACTCTCGGACAGGGGGCACTGAAGCTTTCTTT | CASSYSRTGGTEAFF
TRBJ2-3 | TRBV12-3/TRBV12-4 | TRBD2 | few | TGTGCCAGCAGTTTCGTAGCGGGGGGCACAGATACGCAGTATTTT | CASSFVAGGTDTQYF
TRBJ2-5 | TRBV10-3 | . | few | TGTGCCATCTCCTCGGACACCTTGGAGACCCAGTACTTC | CAISSDTLETQYF
TRBJ2-7 | TRBV5-1 | . | . | TGCGCCAGCAGCTTGGGGGGGGGCTGGTACGAGCAGTACTTC | CASSLGGGWYEQYF
TRBJ2-2 | TRBV7-9 | TRBD1 | many | TGTGCCAGCAGCCAAAGGGACAGCCCCACCGGGGAGCTGTTTTTT | CASSQRDSPTGELFF
TRBJ2-3 | TRBV10-2 | TRBD2 | few | TGCGCCAGCACCACTAGCGGGAGAGGCACAGATACGCAGTATTTT | CASTTSGRGTDTQYF
TRBJ2-3 | TRBV9 | TRBD2 | . | TGTGCCAGCAGCGTCGGGACTAGCGTTTCCCCCACAGATACGCAGTATTTT | CASSVGTSVSPTDTQYF
TRBJ2-5 | TRBV4-1 | . | few | TGCGCCAGCAGCCACGGAGGGATAGCCCAGTACTTC | CASSHGGIAQYF
TRBJ2-3 | TRBV12-3/TRBV12-4 | . | . | TGTGCCAGCTTGGGACACGGGAAACCAGATACGCAGTATTTT | CASLGHGKPDTQYF
TRBJ2-7 | TRBV7-9 | TRBD1 | few | TGTGCCAGCAGTCCACAGGGGCGCCACGGCGAGCAGTACTTC | CASSPQGRHGEQYF
TRBJ2-1 | TRBV7-2 | . | . | TGTGCCAGCAGCGGTTGGCAGGCCCGATCTTACAATGAGCAGTTCTTC | CASSGWQARSYNEQFF
TRBJ1-2 | TRBV20-1 | . | few | TGCAGTGCTAGAGATCAGACAGGCGGAACCAACTATGGCTACACCTTC | CSARDQTGGTNYGYTF
TRBJ2-3 | TRBV9 | . | . | TGTGCCAGCAGCGTTCAGCGTGATACGCAGTATTTT | CASSVQRDTQYF
TRBJ2-5 | TRBV5-1 | . | few | TGCGCCAGCAGCGGGGGAGAGGGCCCGCAAGAGACCCAGTACTTC | CASSGGEGPQETQYF
TRBJ1-3 | TRBV4-1 | . | medium-sized | TGCGCCAGCAGCCAGGATCTCAGTTTGGGCCCGGACTCTGGAAACACCATATATTTT | CASSQDLSLGPDSGNTIYF
TRBJ1-2 | TRBV4-1 | . | . | TGCGCCAGCAGCCAGACCGGACAGAACTATGGCTACACCTTC | CASSQTGQNYGYTF
TRBJ1-4 | TRBV6-2/TRBV6-3 | . | . | TGTGCCAGCAGTTTCGCGAGGATGGACGAAAAACTGTTTTTT | CASSFARMDEKLFF
TRBJ2-1 | TRBV2 | TRBD1 | few | TGTGCCAGCAGGAATTCGACAGGGGCATCCGCCAATGAGCAGTTCTTC | CASRNSTGASANEQFF
TRBJ2-1 | TRBV4-2 | TRBD2 | . | TGTGCCAGCAGCCACCTAGCGGGGGGTCGCTACAATGAGCAGTTCTTC | CASSHLAGGRYNEQFF
TRBJ2-1 | TRBV10-3 | TRBD1 | . | TGTGCCATGGGACAGGGACTCAATGAGCAGTTCTTC | CAMGQGLNEQFF
TRBJ2-7 | TRBV20-1 | . | . | TGCAGTGCTAGAGATATCGGCGGGACCTACGAGCAGTACTTC | CSARDIGGTYEQYF
TRBJ2-7 | TRBV7-9 | . | few | TGTGCCAGCAGCTTACCCCCGGACGAGCAGTACTTC | CASSLPPDEQYF